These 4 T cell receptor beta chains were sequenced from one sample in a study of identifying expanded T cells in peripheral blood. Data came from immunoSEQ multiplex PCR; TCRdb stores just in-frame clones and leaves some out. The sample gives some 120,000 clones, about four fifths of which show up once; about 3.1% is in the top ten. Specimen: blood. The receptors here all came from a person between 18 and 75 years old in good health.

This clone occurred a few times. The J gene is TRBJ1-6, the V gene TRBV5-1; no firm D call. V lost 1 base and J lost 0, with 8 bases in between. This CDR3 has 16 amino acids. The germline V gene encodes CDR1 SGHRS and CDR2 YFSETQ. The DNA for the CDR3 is TGCGCCAGCAGCTTGACGGGGAGCTCCTATAATTCACCCCTCCACTTT. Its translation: CASSLTGSSYNSPLHF.

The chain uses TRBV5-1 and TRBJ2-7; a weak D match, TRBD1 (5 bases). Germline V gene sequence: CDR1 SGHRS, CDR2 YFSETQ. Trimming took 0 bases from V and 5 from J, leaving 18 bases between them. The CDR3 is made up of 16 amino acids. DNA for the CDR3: TGCGCCAGCAGCTTGGTACCCCAGGGTTTGTCTAACGAGCAGTACTTC. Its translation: CASSLVPQGLSNEQYF.

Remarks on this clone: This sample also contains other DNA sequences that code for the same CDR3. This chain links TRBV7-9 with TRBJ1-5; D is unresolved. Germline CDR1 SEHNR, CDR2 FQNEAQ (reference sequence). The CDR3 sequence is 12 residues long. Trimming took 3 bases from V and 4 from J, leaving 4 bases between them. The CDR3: CASSFSNQPQHF. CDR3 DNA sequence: TGTGCCAGCAGCTTTAGTAATCAGCCCCAGCATTTT.

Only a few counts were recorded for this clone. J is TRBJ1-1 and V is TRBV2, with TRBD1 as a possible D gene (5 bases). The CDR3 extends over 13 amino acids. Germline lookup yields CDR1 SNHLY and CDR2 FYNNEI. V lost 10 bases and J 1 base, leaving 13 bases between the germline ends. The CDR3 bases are TGTGCCACCCTGGAGGGACGGAACACTGAAGCTTTCTTT. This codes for CATLEGRNTEAFF.